These 14 T cell receptor beta chains originate from one sample sequenced in a study of T cell repertoires in cytomegalovirus infection. One entry per CDR3 protein results from TCRdb running MiXCR on the reads. This sample has approximately 250,000 distinct CDR3 sequences, with 22% found just once. The sequenced sample consisted of CD8+ T cells from PBMCs. Receptor source: a human donor in good health (CMV status not recorded). Some clones in this sample may be carry-over from other donors' samples.

This clonotype was counted at least ten times. This chain connects TRBV7-2 to TRBJ2-3; D uncertain. Germline CDR1 SGHTA, CDR2 FQGNSA. This CDR3 comprises 13 residues. V lost 1 base and J lost 11, with 13 bases in between. The CDR3 protein is CASSLDGPWGQYF. In nucleotides, the CDR3 is TGTGCCAGCAGCTTAGACGGCCCCTGGGGGCAGTATTTT.

This clonotype is categorized as large. The chain is built from TRBV15 and TRBJ1-5; D ambiguous. Germline V gene data show CDR1 as LNHNV and CDR2 as YYDKDF (reference sequence). Trimming took 3 bases from V and 8 from J, leaving 17 bases between them. The CDR3 contains 15 residues. CDR3 coding DNA: TGTGCCACCAGCAGCCTTGATTCAGTGACCAAGCCCCAGCATTTT. It encodes CATSSLDSVTKPQHF.

The chain couples TRBV5-4 to TRBJ2-5; D might be TRBD2 (6 bases). CDR3 length: 14 amino acids. V shed 4 bases and J shed 5 bases, with 15 bases lying between them. Germline CDR1 and CDR2: SGHNT and YYREEE (reference sequence). The CDR3 here is CASSPRGLGETQYF. DNA of the CDR3: TGTGCCAGCAGCCCGCGGGGACTTGGGGAGACCCAGTACTTC.

Ten or more counts support this clonotype. The chain has TRBV12-5 and TRBJ1-5; D is undetermined. Trimming shortened V by 5 bases and J by 1 base, and 9 bases separated the two germline ends. CDR3 length equals 14 residues. The germline V gene encodes CDR1 LGHNT and CDR2 FRNRAP. The CDR3 loop reads CASGPGISNQPQHF. The CDR3 DNA is TGTGCTAGTGGTCCGGGGATAAGCAATCAGCCCCAGCATTTT.

This chain uses TRBV12-3 or TRBV12-4 with TRBJ1-2, with D tentatively TRBD1 (5 bases). V was shortened by 1 base and J by 0 bases, with 9 bases between the two germline ends. This CDR3 is 15 amino acids long. CDR3 DNA sequence: TGTGCCAGCAGTTTAGGACAGCTCGCTAACTATGGCTACACCTTC. This encodes CASSLGQLANYGYTF.

The genes are TRBV7-9 and TRBJ2-5; 8 nucleotides match TRBD1. The CDR3 is 14 amino acids. V was clipped by 5 bases and J by 5 bases; unmatched bases: 7. Germline loops: CDR1 SEHNR, CDR2 FQNEAQ (reference sequence). As DNA, the CDR3 is TGTGCCAGCAGCATACGACAGGGGTGGGAGACCCAGTACTTC. Translating gives CASSIRQGWETQYF.

This clonotype was detected a few times. The chain uses TRBV12-3 or TRBV12-4 and TRBJ2-5, with D possibly being TRBD1 or TRBD2 (5 bases each). The CDR3 has 16 residues. The V end was cut by 6 bases, the J end by 4 bases, with 21 bases between. CDR3 coding DNA: TGTGCCAGCAGCTCCTGGTATGGGACCCCGGGAGAGACCCAGTACTTC. The encoded protein is CASSSWYGTPGETQYF.

This clonotype was observed a few times. J is TRBJ2-3 and V is TRBV7-6; 10 bases map to TRBD2. CDR3 length: 16 residues. With 7 bases clipped from V and 3 bases from J, the junction kept 10 bases outside the gene matches. Looked up from germline, CDR1 is SGHVS and CDR2 is FNYEAQ. Here the CDR3 reads CASTNPLAGYTDTQYF. CDR3 DNA: TGTGCCAGCACCAACCCACTAGCGGGGTATACAGATACGCAGTATTTT. The full variable domain, completed using reference TRBV7-6 and TRBJ2-3, is GAGVSQSPRYKVTKRGQDVALRCDPISGHVSLYWYRQALGQGPEFLTYFNYEAQQDKSGLPNDRFSAERPEGSISTLTIQRTEQRDSAMYRCASTNPLAGYTDTQYFGPGTRLTVL.

The V gene is TRBV9, the J gene TRBJ2-5, with D perhaps assigned TRBD1 or TRBD2 (5 bases each). Germline assignment: CDR1 SGDLS and CDR2 YYNGEE. The CDR3 has 15 residues. V was trimmed by 2 bases and J by 4 bases, leaving 15 bases between them. CDR3 amino acids: CASSVYGAGRETQYF. The CDR3 nucleotides are TGTGCCAGCAGCGTTTACGGGGCTGGCCGAGAGACCCAGTACTTC.

The chain is built from TRBV11-2 and TRBJ1-6; no reliable D call. V was trimmed by 2 bases and J by 7 bases, leaving 9 bases between them. The CDR3 totals 14 residues. Per the germline V gene, CDR1 is SGHAT and CDR2 is FQNNGV. The CDR3 DNA sequence: TGTGCCAGCAGCTTATATGGGAGCAATTCACCCCTCCACTTT. Amino acids: CASSLYGSNSPLHF.

This rearrangement joins TRBV19 to TRBJ2-1, with no clear D. CDR3 length: 15 residues. The V end lost 5 bases, the J end lost 4 bases, and 15 bases lay between the germline ends. Germline CDR1 LNHDA, CDR2 SQIVND (reference sequence). CDR3: CASSERPPDYNEQFF. In nucleotides, the CDR3 is TGTGCCAGTAGTGAAAGACCCCCAGATTACAATGAGCAGTTCTTC.

The chain links TRBV27 to TRBJ2-3, with 7 bases that match TRBD1. The CDR3 totals 14 residues. The germline V gene has CDR1 MNHEY and CDR2 SMNVEV (reference sequence). Trimming took 1 base from V and 3 from J; bases not matched to a gene: 1. Written as DNA, the CDR3 is TGTGCCAGCAGTTTATACAGGGGTACAGATACGCAGTATTTT. Translated: CASSLYRGTDTQYF.

The genes are TRBV5-4 and TRBJ2-5; D call uncertain. Germline V gene lookup returns CDR1 SGHNT and CDR2 YYREEE (reference sequence). This CDR3 region has 14 residues. Trimming stripped 4 bases from V and 10 bases from J, with 20 bases between. DNA of the CDR3: TGTGCCAGCAGCCAGCGACAAGGGTCCCGAGGCCAGTACTTC. Encoded protein: CASSQRQGSRGQYF.

This clonotype was seen many times. V gene TRBV28 combines with J gene TRBJ1-5; no reliable D call. Trimming stripped 6 bases from V and 0 bases from J, with 15 bases between. The CDR3 loop spans 16 amino acids. Looked up from germline, CDR1 is MDHEN and CDR2 is SYDVKM. The CDR3 sequence is CASSPAQINSNQPQHF. CDR3 DNA sequence: TGTGCCAGCAGCCCCGCGCAGATAAATAGCAATCAGCCCCAGCATTTT.